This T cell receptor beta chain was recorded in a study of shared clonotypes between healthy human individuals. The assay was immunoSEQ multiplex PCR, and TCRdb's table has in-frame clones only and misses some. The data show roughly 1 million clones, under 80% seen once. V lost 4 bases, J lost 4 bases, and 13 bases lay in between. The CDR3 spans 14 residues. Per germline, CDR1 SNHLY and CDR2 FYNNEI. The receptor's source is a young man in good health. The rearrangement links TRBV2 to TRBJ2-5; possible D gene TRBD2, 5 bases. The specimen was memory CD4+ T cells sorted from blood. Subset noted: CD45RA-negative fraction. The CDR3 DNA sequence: TGTGCCAGCAGTGGAAATAGCGTAGGAGAGACCCAGTACTTC. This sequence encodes CASSGNSVGETQYF.